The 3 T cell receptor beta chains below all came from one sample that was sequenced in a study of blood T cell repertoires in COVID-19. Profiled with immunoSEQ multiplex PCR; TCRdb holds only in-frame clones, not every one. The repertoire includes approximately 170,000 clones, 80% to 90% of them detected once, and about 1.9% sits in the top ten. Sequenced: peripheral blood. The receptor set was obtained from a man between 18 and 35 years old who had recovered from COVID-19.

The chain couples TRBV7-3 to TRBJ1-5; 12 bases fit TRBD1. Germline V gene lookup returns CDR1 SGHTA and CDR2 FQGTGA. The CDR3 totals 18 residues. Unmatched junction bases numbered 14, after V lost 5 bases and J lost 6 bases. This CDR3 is CASSPDGDRGHRSQPQHF. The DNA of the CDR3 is TGTGCCAGCAGCCCCGATGGGGACAGGGGGCATCGTAGTCAGCCCCAGCATTTT. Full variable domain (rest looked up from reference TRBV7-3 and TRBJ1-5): GAGVSQTPSNKVTEKGKYVELRCDPISGHTALYWYRQSLGQGPEFLIYFQGTGAADDSGLPNDRFFAVRPEGSVSTLKIQRTERGDSAVYLCASSPDGDRGHRSQPQHFGDGTRLSIL.

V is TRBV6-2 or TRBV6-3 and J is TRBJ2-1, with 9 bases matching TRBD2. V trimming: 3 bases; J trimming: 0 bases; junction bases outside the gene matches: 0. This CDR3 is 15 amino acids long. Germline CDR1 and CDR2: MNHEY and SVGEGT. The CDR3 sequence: CASSYSGSSYNEQFF. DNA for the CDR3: TGTGCCAGCAGTTATAGCGGGAGCTCCTACAATGAGCAGTTCTTC.

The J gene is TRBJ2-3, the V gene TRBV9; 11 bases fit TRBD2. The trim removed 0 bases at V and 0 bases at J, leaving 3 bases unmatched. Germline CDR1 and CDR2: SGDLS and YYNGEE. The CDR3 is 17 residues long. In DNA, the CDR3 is TGTGCCAGCAGCGTAGGGACTAGCGGGCTGAGCACAGATACGCAGTATTTT. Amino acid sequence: CASSVGTSGLSTDTQYF.